A selection of T cell receptor beta chains follows, all from one sample in a study of blood T cell repertoires in COVID-19. Profiled with immunoSEQ multiplex PCR; TCRdb holds only in-frame clones, not every one. This table holds fewer than 200,000 clones, over 85% found once. Sample: peripheral blood. Receptors were obtained from a woman aged 50 to 60 with acute or convalescent COVID-19. CDR3s include the opening cysteine and the closing phenylalanine or tryptophan. D genes are given only for firm matches. The size of a clone is reported for some rows only, either as once, few or many, or as a class for expanded clones.

>TRBD1|TRBJ2-1|TRBV29-1|.|15
TGCAGCGTGCTCAAACCATATGTACAGGGGAATGAGCAGTTCTTC
CSVLKPYVQGNEQFF
>.|TRBJ1-6|TRBV6-1|.|15
TGTGCCAGCAGTGATGGCCAGTCAAATAATTCACCCCTCCACTTT
CASSDGQSNNSPLHF
>.|TRBJ2-1|TRBV24-1|.|13
TGTGCCACCAGTGATTATCGGTACAATGAGCAGTTCTTC
CATSDYRYNEQFF
>.|TRBJ1-1|TRBV2|.|14
TGTGCCAGCAGTGAAGGAGACAGTAACACTGAAGCTTTCTTT
CASSEGDSNTEAFF
>TRBD1|TRBJ2-1|TRBV5-4|.|15
TGTGCCAGCAGCTTACCGGGACAGGGGGCATATGAGCAGTTCTTC
CASSLPGQGAYEQFF
>TRBD2|TRBJ2-5|TRBV5-1|.|13
TGCGCCAGTGGACTAGCGGGCCAAGAGACCCAGTACTTC
CASGLAGQETQYF
>.|TRBJ2-7|TRBV6-5|.|15
TGTGCCAGCAGTTACTCAGGGGCTTTCTCCTACGAGCAGTACTTC
CASSYSGAFSYEQYF
>.|TRBJ1-2|TRBV19|.|19
TGTGCCAGTAGTATAGTTCCCTCTTTCGTTGGACAAGCTAACTATGGCTACACCTTC
CASSIVPSFVGQANYGYTF
>TRBD1|TRBJ2-3|TRBV7-7|.|18
TGTGCCAGCAGCTCTAGGGGGACAGGGGGCCCAGTGGCAGATACGCAGTATTTT
CASSSRGTGGPVADTQYF
>TRBD2|TRBJ2-3|TRBV18|.|16
TGTGCCAGCTCACACCCACTGCCCGGGGGGACAGATACGCAGTATTTT
CASSHPLPGGTDTQYF
>.|TRBJ1-5|TRBV27|.|15
TGTGCCAGCAGTCCGTCGGACAGCTATCATCAGCCCCAGCATTTT
CASSPSDSYHQPQHF
>.|TRBJ2-2|TRBV21-1|.|18
TGTGCCAGCAGCAATGACCTCTCTAGCGGGCAAAACACCGGGGAGCTGTTTTTT
CASSNDLSSGQNTGELFF
>TRBD1|TRBJ2-1|TRBV13|.|18
TGTGCCAGCATCAAAAGGGACAGGGGGCGAGTACGGTACAATGAGCAGTTCTTC
CASIKRDRGRVRYNEQFF
>TRBD1|TRBJ1-1|TRBV30|few|15
TGTGCCTGGTTCTCCTGGACAGGGGTGGGCGCTGAAGCTTTCTTT
CAWFSWTGVGAEAFF
>.|TRBJ2-2|TRBV10-1|.|19
TGCGCCAGCAGTGAGCCTCAATTGAAATTGAGATCGAACACCGGGGAGCTGTTTTTT
CASSEPQLKLRSNTGELFF
>.|TRBJ2-7|TRBV7-2|.|14
TGTGCCAGCAGCTTAGTGAGGAAGAACTACGAGCAGTACTTC
CASSLVRKNYEQYF
>TRBD1|TRBJ1-2|TRBV28|.|13
TGTGCCAGCAGTTCGGGACAGGGTTATGGCTACACCTTC
CASSSGQGYGYTF
>.|TRBJ1-2|TRBV28|.|13
TGTGCCAGCAGTGGAGCTGGGTACTATGGCTACACCTTC
CASSGAGYYGYTF
>.|TRBJ1-3|TRBV10-3|.|13
TGTGCCATCAGTGAGGGGGGCGGAAACACCATATATTTT
CAISEGGGNTIYF
>TRBD2|TRBJ2-1|TRBV30|.|15
TGTGCCTGGAGTGTACCACCGGGACTAGGCGGTGAGCAGTTCTTC
CAWSVPPGLGGEQFF
>.|TRBJ2-1|TRBV19|.|19
TGTGCCAGTAGTATAGAGTTTAGGGCGGACTGGAAGACCTACAATGAGCAGTTCTTC
CASSIEFRADWKTYNEQFF
>.|TRBJ1-5|TRBV4-1|.|16
TGCGCCAGCAGCCACACCGGGACATTAAAGGGGCAGCCCCAGCATTTT
CASSHTGTLKGQPQHF
>TRBD2|TRBJ2-3|TRBV28|.|18
TGTGCCAGCAGTCGCCGGACTAGCGGGAGGGCCGGAACAGATACGCAGTATTTT
CASSRRTSGRAGTDTQYF
>TRBD1|TRBJ1-1|TRBV6-5|.|12
TGTGCCAGCAGGCGACAGGGGTCGGAAGCTTTCTTT
CASRRQGSEAFF
>.|TRBJ2-1|TRBV7-9|.|14
TGTGCCAGCAGCTTTTTTGGTGTAGACAATGAGCAGTTCTTC
CASSFFGVDNEQFF
>TRBD2|TRBJ2-2|TRBV28|few|15
TGTGCCAGCAGTTTGCGGGAGGTGAACACCGGGGAGCTGTTTTTT
CASSLREVNTGELFF
>.|TRBJ2-1|TRBV3-1/TRBV3-2|.|12
TGTGCCAGCAGCCTTAACCTCGGTGAGCAGTTCTTC
CASSLNLGEQFF
>.|TRBJ2-1|TRBV12-3/TRBV12-4|.|13
TGTGCCAGCAGTTTACCGGGGTCGTGGGAGCAGTTCTTC
CASSLPGSWEQFF
>TRBD1|TRBJ2-5|TRBV6-5|.|15
TGTGCCAGCAGTTACTCTACGACAGGGCCGGAGACCCAGTACTTC
CASSYSTTGPETQYF
>TRBD1|TRBJ1-2|TRBV6-5|.|14
TGTGCCAGCAGTTACTTAGGGCAGGGGGACGGCTACACCTTC
CASSYLGQGDGYTF
>.|TRBJ2-7|TRBV6-5|.|13
TGTGCCAGCATCGACACGCTCTCCTACGAGCAGTACTTC
CASIDTLSYEQYF
>.|TRBJ1-1|TRBV2|.|13
TGTGCCAGCAGTACTGAAGTTAACACTGAAGCTTTCTTT
CASSTEVNTEAFF
>TRBD2|TRBJ2-7|TRBV12-3/TRBV12-4|.|13
TGTGCCAGCACCCTGGGAGGGCGCGACGAGCAGTACTTC
CASTLGGRDEQYF
>.|TRBJ1-1|TRBV11-2|.|13
TGTGCCAGCAGCTGGTCCCTTAACAACGAAGCTTTCTTT
CASSWSLNNEAFF
>.|TRBJ1-2|TRBV6-9|.|12
TGTGCCAGCAGCTTTCGCGTCTATGGCTACACCTTC
CASSFRVYGYTF
>.|TRBJ1-2|TRBV5-1|.|18
TGCGCCAGCAGCTTGTTGTCCCCTGCGGCAGGGAATAACTATGGCTACACCTTC
CASSLLSPAAGNNYGYTF
>TRBD2|TRBJ2-1|TRBV4-3|.|15
TGCGCCAGCAGCCCGGGACTAGCGGTCTACAATGAGCAGTTCTTC
CASSPGLAVYNEQFF
>TRBD2|TRBJ2-7|TRBV6-2/TRBV6-3|.|13
TGTGCCAGCAGTTACCGGCTATCGGCGGGAGTTTACTTC
CASSYRLSAGVYF
>TRBD1|TRBJ2-7|TRBV10-3|.|15
TGTGCCAGACAAGCCGGACAGGAGAGCTCCTACGAGCAGTACTTC
CARQAGQESSYEQYF
>.|TRBJ2-7|TRBV6-5|.|13
TGTGCCAGCAGTTACGACCAGGGCTACGAGCAGTACTTC
CASSYDQGYEQYF
>.|TRBJ1-1|TRBV24-1|once|13
TGTGCCACCAGTGATTTTAGGGGGACTGAAGCTTTCTTT
CATSDFRGTEAFF
>.|TRBJ1-1|TRBV6-1|once|14
TGTGCCAGCAGTGAAAGACAGGTCCTGACTGAAGCTTTCTTT
CASSERQVLTEAFF
>TRBD1|TRBJ2-2|TRBV2|.|14
TGTGCCAGCAGAAAACAGGGGGCGGGCGGGGAGCTGTTTTTT
CASRKQGAGGELFF
>.|TRBJ1-3|TRBV9|once|14
TGTGCCAGCGGAACAGGGAGCTCTGGAAACACCATATATTTT
CASGTGSSGNTIYF
>.|TRBJ2-5|TRBV25-1|.|11
TGTGCCAGCAGTGATGCGGAGACCCAGTACTTC
CASSDAETQYF
>TRBD1|TRBJ2-7|TRBV6-5|.|15
TGTGCCAGCAGACGGTCGGGACAGGGGGCCTTCGAGCAGTACTTC
CASRRSGQGAFEQYF
>.|TRBJ1-4|TRBV12-3/TRBV12-4|.|12
TGTGCCAGCAGTTTAATCAGGTCGGAACTGTTTTTT
CASSLIRSELFF
>.|TRBJ1-2|TRBV2|.|13
TGTGCCAGCAGTGAAGCCCTGGGGCAGAGCTACACCTTC
CASSEALGQSYTF
>.|TRBJ1-4|TRBV30|.|15
TGTGCCTGGAGTCCCCTCGAGATGGGGCGGGAAAAACTGTTTTTT
CAWSPLEMGREKLFF
>TRBD1|TRBJ1-2|TRBV2|.|15
TGTGCCAGCAGGGGGGACGGACAGGGCTCTTATGGCTACACCTTC
CASRGDGQGSYGYTF